The clone carrying this T cell receptor (beta chain) was detected only a few times. What it binds is not known. These data are taken from a study of cytomegalovirus exposure and HLA in healthy donors. The study, taken as a whole, reports: The authors later found TCR association rates varying by HLA locus, with DRB1 most and HLA-C fewest.

PCR used 60 Vbeta primers and 13 Jbeta primers. The protocol was immunoSEQ multiplex PCR, while the TCRdb copy is restricted to in-frame clones and leaves out a portion. The sample holds tens of thousands of clones, approximately 81% seen once. Between the trimmed V and J ends, which lost 7 bases and 3 bases, there was a span of 10 bases. Germline CDR1 reads SGHTA; CDR2 reads FQGNSA. This CDR3 comprises 14 residues. The sequenced material came from PBMCs. The V call is TRBV7-2, the J call TRBJ2-6; D is unclear. The source is a woman in her forties or fifties in good health and CMV-seropositive. CDR3 DNA: TGTGCCAGCATCACGAGCGTTGGGGCCAACGTCCTGACTTTC. As protein: CASITSVGANVLTF.